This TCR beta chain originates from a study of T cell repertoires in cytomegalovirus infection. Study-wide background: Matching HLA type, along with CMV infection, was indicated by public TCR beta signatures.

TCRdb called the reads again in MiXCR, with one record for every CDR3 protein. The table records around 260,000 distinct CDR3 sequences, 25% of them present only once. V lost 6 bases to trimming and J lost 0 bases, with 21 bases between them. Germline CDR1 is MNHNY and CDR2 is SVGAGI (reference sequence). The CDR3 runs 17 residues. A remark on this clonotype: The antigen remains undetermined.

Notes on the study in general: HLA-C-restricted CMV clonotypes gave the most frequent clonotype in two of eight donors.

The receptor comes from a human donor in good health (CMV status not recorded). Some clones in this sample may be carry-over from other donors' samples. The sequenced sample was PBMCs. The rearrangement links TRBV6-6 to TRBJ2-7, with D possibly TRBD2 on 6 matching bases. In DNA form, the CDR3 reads TGTGCCAGCAGGGGGGTGATGGCTAGCGTCAACTCCTACGAGCAGTACTTC. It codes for CASRGVMASVNSYEQYF.